The T cell receptor beta chain described here comes from a study of T cell responses to AZD1222 COVID-19 vaccine. Whole-study results and caveats: Only a handful of AZD1222 recipients tested seropositive at baseline. Recipients of two AZD1222 doses showed rising Spike-specific TCR breadth and depth.

Trimming took off 0 bases at V and 14 bases at J, with 22 bases between the two ends. Per germline, CDR1 LGHNA and CDR2 YSLEER. The CDR3 is 15 amino acids. Details on this clone: Antigen: not known.

TCRdb's copy holds only in-frame clones and misses some; the assay was immunoSEQ multiplex PCR. The table shows approximately 150,000 clones, with around nine tenths occurring only once. The TCR originated in an adult who received the AZD1222 COVID-19 vaccine. The chain carries TRBV4-3 and TRBJ1-2, with D possibly being TRBD1 (5 bases). The sample was peripheral blood, taken 28 days after the second AZD1222 dose. The chain's CDR3 is CASSQDYAGEKGCTF. CDR3 bases: TGCGCCAGCAGCCAAGATTATGCGGGGGAGAAGGGGTGTACCTTC.